These 31 T cell receptor beta chains were sequenced from one sample in a study of T cells in localized non-small cell lung cancer. Here immunoSEQ multiplex PCR was the method, and the copy in TCRdb shows in-frame clones only, minus some. The sample records roughly 38,000 clones, roughly 85% being singletons. Material: peripheral blood mononuclear cells, obtained before any cancer treatment. All receptors derive from a male donor older than 55 with stage II lung adenocarcinoma.

The rearrangement joins TRBV27 to TRBJ2-7; D is ambiguous. The germline V and J ends were trimmed by 6 bases and 2 bases, with 11 bases remaining between them. The CDR3 extends over 13 amino acids. Germline CDR1 and CDR2: MNHEY and SMNVEV (reference sequence). Here the CDR3 DNA reads TGTGCCAGCAGAGGCCTCAGCACCTACGAGCAGTACTTC. Encoded protein: CASRGLSTYEQYF.

This chain uses TRBV19 with TRBJ2-5, with D hard to call. Trimming pared 5 bases from V and 3 bases from J, leaving 7 bases between. The CDR3 sequence is 12 residues long. Germline V gene lookup returns CDR1 LNHDA and CDR2 SQIVND (reference sequence). This CDR3 reads CASSAAEETQYF. The CDR3 nucleotides read TGTGCCAGTAGTGCGGCAGAAGAGACCCAGTACTTC.

The genes are TRBV30 and TRBJ1-5; TRBD1 matches 8 bases. The ends lost 5 bases at V and 6 bases at J; junction bases unmatched: 12. The CDR3 covers 15 residues. Germline CDR1 GTSNPN, CDR2 SVGIG (reference sequence). The CDR3 region is CAWSPKTGVIQPQHF. The CDR3 DNA reads TGTGCCTGGTCCCCTAAGACAGGGGTAATTCAGCCCCAGCATTTT. Filled out from reference TRBV30 and TRBJ1-5, the complete variable domain reads SQTIHQWPATLVQPVGSPLSLECTVEGTSNPNLYWYRQAAGRGLQLLFYSVGIGQISSEVPQNLSASRPQDRQFILSSKKLLLSDSGFYLCAWSPKTGVIQPQHFGDGTRLSIL.

The gene calls are TRBV19 and TRBJ1-2, with D possibly being TRBD1 (5 bases). V shed 5 bases and J shed 2 bases, with 15 bases lying between them. Germline CDR1 LNHDA, CDR2 SQIVND (reference sequence). The CDR3 spans 15 residues. CDR3: CASSGQNQGNYGYTF. The CDR3 DNA reads as TGTGCCAGTAGTGGTCAAAATCAGGGAAACTATGGCTACACCTTC.

V and J are TRBV27 and TRBJ2-1; unclear D gene. Germline V gene lookup returns CDR1 MNHEY and CDR2 SMNVEV (reference sequence). V was clipped by 2 bases and J by 0 bases, with 11 bases between them. CDR3 size: 16 residues. The CDR3 DNA follows: TGTGCCAGCAGTTTAGTGAGACGAAGCTCCTACAATGAGCAGTTCTTC. This encodes CASSLVRRSSYNEQFF.

The rearrangement uses TRBV5-4 and TRBJ1-2, with TRBD1 matching 7 bases. From germline, CDR1 is SGHNT and CDR2 YYREEE (reference sequence). With V trimmed by 0 bases and J by 8 bases, 10 bases remained unmatched. The CDR3 is 15 residues long. CDR3 sequence reads: CASSLADRVLGGYTF. For the CDR3, the DNA is TGTGCCAGCAGCTTGGCCGACAGGGTCCTGGGAGGCTACACCTTC.

CDR3 protein: CASIGETGELFF. CDR3 DNA sequence: TGTGCCAGCATAGGCGAGACCGGGGAGCTGTTTTTT. The gene calls are TRBV14 and TRBJ2-2; unclear D gene. Trimming stripped 7 bases from V and 5 bases from J, with 8 bases between. The CDR3 runs to 12 residues. Germline V gives CDR1 SGHDN, CDR2 FVKESK.

This clone was picked up a small number of times. The chain combines TRBV21-1 with TRBJ2-1; TRBD2, the D gene given by the table, was not confirmed from the DNA. TRBV21-1 is a listed pseudogene. This CDR3 has 15 residues. CDR3 DNA sequence: TGTGCCAGCAGCAAGCGGGACCTCCGAGTGGATGAGCAGTTCTTC. This gives the protein CASSKRDLRVDEQFF.

The chain's CDR3 is CASSLQGAYTGELFF. In nucleotides, the CDR3 is TGTGCCAGCAGCTTACAGGGGGCCTACACCGGGGAGCTGTTTTTT. The V gene is TRBV5-5, the J gene TRBJ2-2; 9 bases fit TRBD1. Germline loops: CDR1 SGHKS, CDR2 YYEKEE (reference sequence). V trimming: 2 bases; J trimming: 3 bases; junction bases outside the gene matches: 2. The CDR3 is 15 amino acids. Combining the CDR3 with reference TRBV5-5 and TRBJ2-2 gives the whole variable domain DAGVTQSPTHLIKTRGQQVTLRCSPISGHKSVSWYQQVLGQGPQFIFQYYEKEERGRGNFPDRFSARQFPNYSSELNVNALLLGDSALYLCASSLQGAYTGELFFGEGSRLTVL.

The rearrangement links TRBV6-6 to TRBJ2-3; D ambiguous. CDR3 size: 16 residues. Trimming cost V 4 bases and J 3 bases, with 17 bases left between them. In germline, CDR1 is MNHNY, CDR2 SVGAGI (reference sequence). The CDR3 sequence is CASSSTQLRWTDTQYF. CDR3 DNA sequence: TGTGCCAGCAGTTCCACCCAACTGCGGTGGACAGATACGCAGTATTTT.

This clone was seen only a few times. The rearrangement joins TRBV5-1 to TRBJ2-2, with 7 nucleotides matching TRBD2. This CDR3 has 15 residues. V shed 0 bases and J 4 bases; nucleotides not matched to a gene: 3. Germline V gene sequence: CDR1 SGHRS, CDR2 YFSETQ. The CDR3 coding sequence is TGCGCCAGCAGCTTGGGGACTAGTCCCACCGGGGAGCTGTTTTTT. Residues: CASSLGTSPTGELFF.

Written as DNA, the CDR3 is TGTGCCAGTAGTGACAGGGATTACACTGAAGCTTTCTTT. It codes for CASSDRDYTEAFF. J is TRBJ1-1 and V is TRBV19; 7 bases fit TRBD1. Germline-derived CDR1 and CDR2 are LNHDA and SQIVND (reference sequence). Trimming cost V 5 bases and J 3 bases; bases outside gene matches: 3. The CDR3 is made up of 13 amino acids.

This chain joins TRBV5-6 and TRBJ1-1; D unresolved. With 2 bases removed from V and 6 bases from J, the gap between germline ends came to 11 bases. Germline loops: CDR1 SGHDT, CDR2 YYEEEE. The CDR3 length is 13 residues. In DNA form, the CDR3 reads TGTGCCAGCAGCTTAGGCCCACACGCTGAAGCTTTCTTT. Amino acid sequence: CASSLGPHAEAFF.

Within the sample, this clone is medium-sized. The chain joins TRBV6-5 to TRBJ1-2, with no clear D. In germline, CDR1 is MNHEY, CDR2 SVGAGI. Deletions cut 0 bases from V and 5 bases from J, with 7 bases between. The CDR3 covers 13 residues. The CDR3 is CASSYSVSYGYTF. In DNA, the CDR3 is TGTGCCAGCAGTTACTCGGTCTCGTATGGCTACACCTTC.

V gene TRBV9 combines with J gene TRBJ2-2; maybe TRBD2 (5 bases). This CDR3 comprises 14 residues. Germline CDR1 is SGDLS and CDR2 is YYNGEE. Trimming removed 4 bases at V and 7 bases at J, with 14 bases between. For the CDR3, the DNA is TGTGCCAGCAGCAGGGTGATCGGGAACGGGGAGCTGTTTTTT. Translating gives CASSRVIGNGELFF.

The chain carries TRBV5-1 and TRBJ2-5, with D tentatively TRBD1 (6 bases). Looked up from germline, CDR1 is SGHRS and CDR2 is YFSETQ. The CDR3 has 14 amino acids. The V end lost 0 bases, the J end lost 4 bases, and 10 bases lay between the germline ends. CDR3 protein: CASSLAVGGETQYF. The CDR3 DNA sequence: TGCGCCAGCAGCTTGGCGGTAGGGGGAGAGACCCAGTACTTC.

The V and J genes are TRBV30 and TRBJ1-1, with 9 nucleotides matching TRBD1. J was trimmed by 1 base and V by 3 bases; bases with no gene match: 3. Germline lookup yields CDR1 GTSNPN and CDR2 SVGIG (reference sequence). This CDR3 region has 14 residues. The DNA of the CDR3 is TGTGCCTGGAGAGGACAGGGGAGGAACACTGAAGCTTTCTTT. It is translated as CAWRGQGRNTEAFF.

This sequence joins TRBV9 and TRBJ1-4; 9 positions match TRBD1. Germline assignment: CDR1 SGDLS and CDR2 YYNGEE. This CDR3 has 14 residues. V dropped 4 bases and J dropped 8; count of bases not matched to a gene: 6. This CDR3 reads CASSPGQGLEKLFF. The CDR3 nucleotides are TGTGCCAGCAGCCCGGGACAGGGCTTAGAAAAACTGTTTTTT.

This clone was counted once. The gene calls are TRBV7-2 and TRBJ2-2; 7 nucleotides line up with TRBD2. This CDR3 is built from 16 residues. Germline-derived CDR1 and CDR2 are SGHTA and FQGNSA. V dropped 5 bases and J dropped 5; count of bases not matched to a gene: 11. The CDR3 nucleotides are TGTGCCAGCAGCGGGAGCGGGATAGGGAAGACCGGGGAGCTGTTTTTT. It specifies CASSGSGIGKTGELFF. Based on the CDR3 plus reference TRBV7-2 and TRBJ2-2, the full variable domain is GAGVSQSPSNKVTEKGKDVELRCDPISGHTALYWYRQSLGQGLEFLIYFQGNSAPDKSGLPSDRFSAERTGGSVSTLTIQRTQQEDSAVYLCASSGSGIGKTGELFFGEGSRLTVL.

The rearrangement links TRBV19 to TRBJ2-1; D unclear. The CDR3 is made up of 14 amino acids. With 11 bases removed from V and 0 bases from J, the gap between germline ends came to 14 bases. Germline CDR1 and CDR2: LNHDA and SQIVND (reference sequence). CDR3 in amino acids: CASAVRRSYNEQFF. DNA for the CDR3: TGTGCCTCCGCAGTCCGTCGCTCCTACAATGAGCAGTTCTTC.

The chain links TRBV5-1 to TRBJ1-1; D remains ambiguous. Germline V gene sequence: CDR1 SGHRS, CDR2 YFSETQ. Trimming stripped 1 base from V and 5 bases from J, with 9 bases between. The CDR3 is 13 residues long. CDR3 DNA: TGCGCCAGCAGCTTGAACAGTGGGACTGAAGCTTTCTTT. It is translated as CASSLNSGTEAFF.

The rearrangement joins TRBV18 to TRBJ1-1; D not certain. CDR1 and CDR2 (germline): KGHSH, LQKENI. V was trimmed by 5 bases and J by 0 bases, leaving 10 bases between them. CDR3 size: 14 residues. Here the CDR3 reads CASSSNSMNTEAFF. In nucleotides, the CDR3 is TGTGCCAGCTCATCTAATTCTATGAACACTGAAGCTTTCTTT.

The rearrangement joins TRBV7-9 to TRBJ2-1; D is uncertain. Trimming removed 5 bases from V and 7 bases from J, with 6 bases in between. CDR1 and CDR2 from the germline V gene are SEHNR and FQNEAQ (reference sequence). The CDR3 consists of 11 residues. CDR3 sequence (DNA): TGTGCCAGCAGCGAGGTGAATGAGCAGTTCTTC. As protein: CASSEVNEQFF. The variable domain in full, with the rest retrieved from reference TRBV7-9 and TRBJ2-1, is DTGVSQNPRHKITKRGQNVTFRCDPISEHNRLYWYRQTLGQGPEFLTYFQNEAQLEKSRLLSDRFSAERPKGSFSTLEIQRTEQGDSAMYLCASSEVNEQFFGPGTRLTVL.

The chain uses TRBV9 and TRBJ2-3; D perhaps matches TRBD1 (6 bases). This CDR3 is built from 15 residues. Trimming left V 8 bases short and J 0 bases short, with 16 bases between. Germline V lookup: CDR1 SGDLS, CDR2 YYNGEE. The CDR3 sequence: CARPRGCASTDTQYF. The CDR3 bases are TGTGCCAGGCCAAGGGGGTGCGCTAGCACAGATACGCAGTATTTT. The entire variable domain, with the rest obtained from reference TRBV9 and TRBJ2-3, is as follows: DSGVTQTPKHLITATGQRVTLRCSPRSGDLSVYWYQQSLDQGLQFLIQYYNGEERAKGNILERFSAQQFPDLHSELNLSSLELGDSALYFCARPRGCASTDTQYFGPGTRLTVL.

The V call is TRBV5-6, the J call TRBJ1-1; D is ambiguous. CDR3 size: 13 residues. V was trimmed by 0 bases and J by 8 bases, leaving 11 bases between them. Germline lookup yields CDR1 SGHDT and CDR2 YYEEEE. CDR3 nucleotides: TGTGCCAGCAGCTTGGGGACCTCTTTCGAAGCTTTCTTT. This gives the protein CASSLGTSFEAFF.

The chain joins TRBV5-4 to TRBJ2-7; TRBD2 agrees at 11 bases. Germline lookup yields CDR1 SGHNT and CDR2 YYREEE (reference sequence). This CDR3 comprises 15 residues. J gave up 0 bases and V 5 bases, and 4 bases lay outside the gene matches. The CDR3 loop is CASRLAGGPSYEQYF. DNA of the CDR3: TGTGCCAGCAGGTTAGCGGGAGGGCCCTCCTACGAGCAGTACTTC.

The rearrangement uses TRBV6-5 and TRBJ2-5; D might be TRBD1 (5 bases). CDR1 MNHEY and CDR2 SVGAGI come from the germline V gene. Trimming stripped 8 bases from V and 4 bases from J, with 5 bases between. The CDR3 runs to 10 residues. The CDR3: CASGAETQYF. CDR3 DNA: TGTGCCAGCGGGGCAGAGACCCAGTACTTC.

V and J are TRBV29-1 and TRBJ2-1, with unresolved D. Trimming cost V 3 bases and J 4 bases, with 16 bases left between them. This CDR3 has 15 residues. CDR1 is SQVTM and CDR2 is ANQGSEA in the germline V gene. For the CDR3, the DNA is TGCAGCGTTGAGGGTTCGGCCACCCATTACAATGAGCAGTTCTTC. Translating it yields CSVEGSATHYNEQFF.

The chain joins TRBV7-9 to TRBJ2-1; D is unclear. The CDR3 runs 12 residues. V lost 5 bases to trimming and J lost 8 bases, with 10 bases between them. Germline CDR1 is SEHNR and CDR2 is FQNEAQ (reference sequence). For the CDR3, the DNA is TGTGCCAGCAGCATCAATTGGGATGAGCAGTTCTTC. Translation: CASSINWDEQFF.

V is TRBV4-2 and J is TRBJ2-6, with D possibly being TRBD1 (5 bases). The V end lost 1 base, the J end lost 4 bases, and 11 bases lay between the germline ends. The CDR3 totals 16 residues. Per the germline V gene, CDR1 is LGHNA and CDR2 is YNFKEQ. CDR3 region: CASSQGTGAGANVLTF. The DNA of the CDR3 is TGTGCCAGCAGCCAAGGAACTGGGGCAGGGGCCAACGTCCTGACTTTC.

This chain joins TRBV18 and TRBJ2-5; 7 bases map to TRBD2. The CDR3 spans 15 residues. Germline V lookup: CDR1 KGHSH, CDR2 LQKENI. The trim removed 1 base at V and 5 bases at J, leaving 7 bases unmatched. As DNA, the CDR3 is TGTGCCAGCTCACCACAGACAGCCGGGGGGGAGACCCAGTACTTC. It codes for CASSPQTAGGETQYF.